Each of the 15 T cell receptor beta chains below was sequenced from the same sample in a study of OX40 agonist ivuxolimab in advanced cancers. The receptor library was made with the immunoSEQ multiplex PCR assay. TCRdb re-hosts the immuneACCESS table, in-frame sequences only. Its copies lack some clones; in the studies checked, an unresolved V gene accounts for under half of them, and the cause for the rest is not known. The sample table records 80,000 or so clones; nearly 90% of these occur just once. Jointly, the top ten make up around 2.6% of the sample. Sequences were derived from CD4+ or CD8+ T cells sorted from blood, sampled in a trial of the OX40 agonist ivuxolimab. These receptors originate from an adult with an advanced solid tumor such as melanoma, head and neck, liver or kidney cancer.

There are a few counts of this clone. The chain uses TRBV6-5 and TRBJ2-1; D unresolved. Germline V gives CDR1 MNHEY, CDR2 SVGAGI. Trimming left V 4 bases short and J 3 bases short, with 10 bases between. CDR3 length equals 14 residues. The CDR3 nucleotides read TGTGCCAGCAGTTCCCTTAGTAGCTACAATGAGCAGTTCTTC. Protein: CASSSLSSYNEQFF.

This chain uses TRBV11-2 with TRBJ2-4, with D unclear. Per the germline V gene, CDR1 is SGHAT and CDR2 is FQNNGV. V was shortened by 4 bases and J by 6 bases, with 13 bases between the two germline ends. The CDR3 length is 14 residues. The CDR3 loop is CASSSSNSGNIQYF. In DNA form, the CDR3 reads TGTGCCAGCAGCTCGAGCAATTCGGGAAACATTCAGTACTTC.

The chain is built from TRBV28 and TRBJ2-5, with TRBD1 matching 7 bases. V lost 5 bases and J lost 2; bases outside the gene matches: 11. Germline V gene lookup returns CDR1 MDHEN and CDR2 SYDVKM. The length of the CDR3 is 16 residues. The CDR3 nucleotides read TGTGCCAGCAGTCCTCTCCTCGGGACAGAACAAGAGACCCAGTACTTC. This translates into CASSPLLGTEQETQYF. Using reference TRBV28 and TRBJ2-5 for the parts outside the CDR3, the full variable domain is DVKVTQSSRYLVKRTGEKVFLECVQDMDHENMFWYRQDPGLGLRLIYFSYDVKMKEKGDIPEGYSVSREKKERFSLILESASTNQTSMYLCASSPLLGTEQETQYFGPGTRLLVL.

This chain links TRBV28 with TRBJ2-5; D may correspond to TRBD1 or TRBD2 (6 bases each). V lost 3 bases and J lost 4, with 12 bases in between. CDR3 length: 14 residues. Germline values: CDR1 MDHEN, CDR2 SYDVKM. CDR3 protein: CASSFTGGAETQYF. The CDR3 region has the DNA TGTGCCAGCAGTTTCACCGGGGGCGCAGAGACCCAGTACTTC.

The chain recombines TRBV6-4 with TRBJ1-1; D is ambiguous. Germline CDR1 is MRHNA and CDR2 is SNTAGT. This CDR3 contains 13 residues. The V gene lost 4 bases and the J gene lost 3 bases, with 9 bases spanning the gap. The CDR3 protein is CASSVQVDTEAFF. In nucleotides, the CDR3 is TGTGCCAGCAGTGTTCAGGTGGACACTGAAGCTTTCTTT.

J is TRBJ1-1 and V is TRBV14, with 8 nucleotides matching TRBD1. This CDR3 region has 15 residues. Looked up from germline, CDR1 is SGHDN and CDR2 is FVKESK. Trimming cost V 4 bases and J 0 bases; bases outside gene matches: 4. Written as DNA, the CDR3 is TGTGCCAGCAGCCGGACAGGGCTGATGAACACTGAAGCTTTCTTT. This translates into CASSRTGLMNTEAFF.

The CDR3 DNA follows: TGTGCCAGCAGTGTACCTCCTTATGGCTACACCTTC. It is translated as CASSVPPYGYTF. The chain has TRBV9 and TRBJ1-2, with D unresolved. CDR3 size: 12 residues. Trimming left V 5 bases short and J 5 bases short, with 10 bases between. The V gene's germline CDR1 is SGDLS and CDR2 YYNGEE.

J is TRBJ2-5 and V is TRBV25-1; tentatively, D is TRBD1 (6 bases). The V end lost 2 bases, the J end lost 7 bases, and 14 bases lay between the germline ends. The CDR3 runs 14 residues. From germline, CDR1 is MGHDK and CDR2 SYGVNS. The CDR3, as DNA: TGTGCCAGCAGTGAACCCGGACAGAAACTGACCCAGTACTTC. It yields the protein CASSEPGQKLTQYF.

This clone came up a few times. This chain links TRBV28 with TRBJ1-2, with D maybe TRBD1 (6 bases). The CDR3 has 15 amino acids. CDR1 MDHEN and CDR2 SYDVKM come from the germline V gene. V lost 0 bases and J lost 2, with 10 bases in between. The CDR3 sequence: CASSLWEGDNYGYTF. The CDR3 nucleotides read TGTGCCAGCAGTTTATGGGAGGGGGACAACTATGGCTACACCTTC.

This clone appeared a few times. This sequence joins TRBV2 and TRBJ1-2; TRBD1 might be the D (6 bases). The V gene lost 6 bases and the J gene lost 8 bases, with 16 bases spanning the gap. CDR1 is SNHLY and CDR2 is FYNNEI in the germline V gene. This CDR3 is 13 amino acids long. The CDR3, as DNA: TGTGCCAGCAGGGGGGCCTGGGTGGGCGGCTACACCTTC. This gives the protein CASRGAWVGGYTF.

The rearrangement links TRBV28 to TRBJ1-2; possible D gene TRBD1, 5 bases. Germline assignment: CDR1 MDHEN and CDR2 SYDVKM. Trimming pared 3 bases from V and 8 bases from J, leaving 16 bases between. The CDR3 is 14 residues long. CDR3 nucleotide sequence: TGTGCCAGCAGTTTCCGTCGGTCAGGGAAGGGCTACACCTTC. Translated, it gives CASSFRRSGKGYTF.

The chain recombines TRBV5-1 with TRBJ2-3; 8 bases match TRBD2. The CDR3 is 16 amino acids. V lost 4 bases to trimming and J lost 1 base; unmatched junction nucleotides: 8. Germline values: CDR1 SGHRS, CDR2 YFSETQ. The CDR3 DNA reads TGCGCCAGCAGCCTCCCGGATAGCGGGGGCACAGATACGCAGTATTTT. Its protein is CASSLPDSGGTDTQYF.

This chain uses TRBV30 with TRBJ1-1; TRBD1 matches 7 bases. The CDR3 contains 11 residues. With 3 bases clipped from V and 8 bases from J, the junction kept 3 bases outside the gene matches. Per the germline V gene, CDR1 is GTSNPN and CDR2 is SVGIG (reference sequence). CDR3 residues: CAWSRGQEAFF. The CDR3 DNA is TGTGCCTGGAGCCGGGGACAGGAAGCTTTCTTT.

CDR3 in amino acids: CASSFGTGPTDSPLHF. The CDR3 DNA sequence: TGCGCCAGCAGCTTCGGGACAGGGCCGACGGATTCACCCCTCCACTTT. This chain joins TRBV5-1 and TRBJ1-6; 9 positions agree with TRBD1. Germline V gene sequence: CDR1 SGHRS, CDR2 YFSETQ. CDR3 size: 16 residues. The trim removed 2 bases at V and 8 bases at J, leaving 8 bases unmatched.

The V and J genes are TRBV13 and TRBJ2-7; 8 nucleotides match TRBD2. The CDR3 covers 13 residues. The ends lost 6 bases at V and 12 bases at J; junction bases unmatched: 13. CDR1 and CDR2 (germline): PRHDT, FYEKMQ (reference sequence). CDR3 protein: CASSPVAGGEMYF. The CDR3 DNA sequence: TGTGCCAGCAGTCCCGTGGCGGGGGGCGAGATGTACTTC.